Listed here is a single T cell receptor beta chain. This entry comes from a study of blood T cell repertoires in COVID-19. Here immunoSEQ multiplex PCR was the method, and the copy in TCRdb shows in-frame clones only, minus some. The sample consists of approximately 260,000 clones, about 86% of them appearing once. Germline CDR1 LNHNV, CDR2 YYDKDF (reference sequence). The V and J ends lost 4 bases and 5 bases respectively, with 9 bases between them. This CDR3 has 13 residues. The sample comprised PBMCs or T cells enriched from blood (not recorded which). The TCR was taken from a man aged 25-45 years with acute COVID-19. This rearrangement joins TRBV15 to TRBJ2-1; D is possibly TRBD1 (6 bases). CDR3 coding DNA: TGTGCCACCAGCATGGGGGCCAACAATGAGCAGTTCTTC. This gives the protein CATSMGANNEQFF.